Here is one T cell receptor beta chain with its context. V dropped 6 bases and J dropped 3; count of bases not matched to a gene: 13. Germline CDR1 MDHEN, CDR2 SYDVKM. The CDR3 totals 16 residues. The data derive from a study of T cell changes during pregnancy in multiple sclerosis. This table comes from immunoSEQ multiplex PCR, and its TCRdb copy is limited to in-frame clones, with some not included. This sample yields approximately 60,000 clones, of which around nine tenths are seen a single time; approximately 5.3% belongs to the top ten. Material: peripheral blood from another person, used as feeder cells. This TCR was recovered from a human donor whose cells served as feeder cells for cultures in a pregnancy study. The chain uses TRBV28 and TRBJ2-7, with 8 bases identical to TRBD1. CDR3 coding DNA: TGTGCCAGCAGGACGACCCGGACAGGGAAGGACTACGAGCAGTACTTC. Translating gives CASRTTRTGKDYEQYF.